This T cell receptor beta chain was captured in a study of T cells in Graves' hyperthyroidism and ophthalmopathy. Study-level points and caveats: Blood also held most thyroid clonotypes expanded beyond 0.001.

This clonotype was detected only a few times. Its antigen is unidentified. Using around 10 ml of fresh peripheral blood, PBMCs were prepared. Template material for amplifying TCR beta CDR3 regions consisted of RNA transcripts. First-round RT-PCR of the TCR CDR3 relied on the HTBI primer set. Each CDR3 protein is one row after TCRdb ran MiXCR on the multiplex PCR reads. Among about 480,000 distinct CDR3 sequences, less than 25% were seen once, and the ten largest hold around 47%. The receptor was isolated from a woman aged 70-85 years with Graves' ophthalmopathy. The sequencing input was blood.

This chain's CDR3 is CAWSSGLAGVETQYF. Here the CDR3 DNA reads TGTGCCTGGAGTTCGGGACTAGCGGGAGTTGAGACCCAGTACTTC. The rearrangement links TRBV30 to TRBJ2-5, with TRBD2 identical over 14 bases. J was trimmed by 5 bases and V by 2 bases; bases with no gene match: 4. CDR3 length equals 15 residues. CDR1 is GTSNPN and CDR2 is SVGIG in the germline V gene (reference sequence).